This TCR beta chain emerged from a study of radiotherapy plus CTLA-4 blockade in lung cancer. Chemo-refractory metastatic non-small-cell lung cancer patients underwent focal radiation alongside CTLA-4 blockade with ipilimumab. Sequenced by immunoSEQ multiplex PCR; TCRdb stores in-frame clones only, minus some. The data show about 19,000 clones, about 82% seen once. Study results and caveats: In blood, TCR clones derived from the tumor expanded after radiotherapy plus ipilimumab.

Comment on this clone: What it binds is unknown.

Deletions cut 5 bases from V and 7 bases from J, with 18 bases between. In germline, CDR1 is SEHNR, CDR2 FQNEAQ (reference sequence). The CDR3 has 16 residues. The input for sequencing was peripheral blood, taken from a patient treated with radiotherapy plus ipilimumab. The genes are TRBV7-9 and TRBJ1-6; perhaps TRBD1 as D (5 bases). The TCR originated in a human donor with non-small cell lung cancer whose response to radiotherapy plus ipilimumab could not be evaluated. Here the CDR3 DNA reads TGTGCCAGCAGCCCCCTCTCGGCGGGGCGCAATTCACCCCTCCACTTT. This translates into CASSPLSAGRNSPLHF.